The source of this TCR beta chain is a study of blood T cells in healthy people across ages. This CDR3 is built from 18 residues. CDR1 SGHTA and CDR2 FQGNSA come from the germline V gene. V was clipped by 2 bases and J by 4 bases; unmatched bases: 11. This clonotype was seen only a few times. Per-sample PBMC isolation yielded at least 6.5 million cells. It was with a sample-barcoded 5' primer and a J-beta primer mix that a second PCR of roughly 6 to 11 cycles was run. Each sample yielded at least 3 million CDR3-containing paired-end reads. TCRdb reanalysed the 5' RACE reads using MiXCR and keeps one entry per CDR3 protein. The sample records around 800,000 distinct CDR3 sequences, around two fifths being singletons.

The TCR comes from a man in his fifties or sixties in good health. V gene TRBV7-2 combines with J gene TRBJ2-3, with 11 bases matching TRBD1. Sequenced: blood. The CDR3 protein is CASSLMWGQGQGADTQYF. The CDR3, as DNA: TGTGCCAGCAGCTTAATGTGGGGTCAGGGACAGGGGGCAGATACGCAGTATTTT.